What follows describes a single T cell receptor beta chain. The antigen is undetermined. This entry is derived from a study of CD8+CD57+ T cells in acquired aplastic anemia. Study results and caveats: Found in both controls and patients were twenty-nine CD8+ CDR3 sequences.

The authors sequenced patients whose flow cytometry had shown CD8+CD57+ cell expansion. Per germline, CDR1 SGHNT and CDR2 YYREEE (reference sequence). This CDR3 is built from 15 residues. V trimming: 2 bases; J trimming: 0 bases; junction bases outside the gene matches: 5. Genomic DNA provided the template from which TCR beta VDJ and CDR3 profiles were obtained. Via MiXCR, TCRdb re-called the reads, giving one row per CDR3 protein. Of approximately 260,000 distinct CDR3 sequences in the sample, roughly 82% were seen once. The TCR comes from a human donor with aplastic anemia. The chain has TRBV5-4 and TRBJ2-7; TRBD2 matches at 7 bases. The sample was sorted CD4+, CD8+, or CD8+CD57+ T cells (not recorded which) from PBMCs. This CDR3 is CASSFTSASSYEQYV. The CDR3 DNA reads as TGTGCCAGCAGCTTTACTAGCGCGAGCTCCTACGAGCAGTACGTC.